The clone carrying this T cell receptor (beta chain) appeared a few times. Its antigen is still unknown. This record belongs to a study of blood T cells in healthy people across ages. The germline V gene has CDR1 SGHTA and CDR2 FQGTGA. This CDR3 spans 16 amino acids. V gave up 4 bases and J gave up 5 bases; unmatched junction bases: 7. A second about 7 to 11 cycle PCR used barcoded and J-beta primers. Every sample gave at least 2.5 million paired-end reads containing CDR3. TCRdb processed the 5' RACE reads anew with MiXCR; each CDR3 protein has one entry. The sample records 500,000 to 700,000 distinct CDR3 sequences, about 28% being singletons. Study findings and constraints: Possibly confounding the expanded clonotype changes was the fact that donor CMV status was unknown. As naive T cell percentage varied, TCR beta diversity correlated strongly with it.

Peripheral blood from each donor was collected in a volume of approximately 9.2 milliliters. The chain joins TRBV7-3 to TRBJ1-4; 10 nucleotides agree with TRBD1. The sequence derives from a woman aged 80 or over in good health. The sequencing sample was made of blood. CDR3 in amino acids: CASSSAPGQGNEKLFF. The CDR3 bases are TGTGCCAGCAGCTCCGCCCCGGGACAGGGGAATGAAAAACTGTTTTTT.